This TCR beta chain is from a study of cytotoxic CD8 clonotypes in ibrutinib-treated CLL. Study summary: Partial responses totalled roughly 25 and complete responses 2; after median approximately 64 months, approximately 15 remained remitted and around twelve progressed. Timing of response sample collection was a median about twelve months after treatment start, with a range of 6 to 36.

The CDR3 is 16 residues long. Per the germline V gene, CDR1 is SGHNT and CDR2 is YYREEE (reference sequence). V lost 2 bases and J 7 bases, leaving 19 bases between the germline ends. Sequencing was designed to attain a depth spanning 1 in 200,000 to 1 in 1 million T cells. The repertoire was sequenced with immunoSEQ multiplex PCR; TCRdb's copy has only in-frame clones and lacks some. This table has a few hundred thousand clones, around four fifths appearing once. The gene calls are TRBV5-4 and TRBJ2-1; no reliable D call. This TCR derives from a human donor with chronic lymphocytic leukemia. Sequences were derived from PBMCs, sampled before ibrutinib treatment. Here the CDR3 DNA reads TGTGCCAGCAGCTTTTATAAACGACCGGACGGTAATGAGCAGTTCTTC. Its protein is CASSFYKRPDGNEQFF.